This T cell receptor (beta chain) was sequenced for a study of blood T cells in healthy people across ages. Combining a sample-barcoded 5' primer with a J-beta primer mix, a second PCR ran for about 6 to 12 cycles. TCRdb re-analysed the 5' RACE reads in MiXCR, keeping a single row per CDR3 protein. The data contain around 1,800,000 distinct CDR3 sequences, about two fifths of them singletons. The CDR3 covers 14 residues. Deletions cut 4 bases from V and 5 bases from J, with 14 bases between. Per the germline V gene, CDR1 is MGHRA and CDR2 is YSYEKL. The clonotype comes from a human donor in good health. V is TRBV4-1 and J is TRBJ1-1; D is uncertain. The sequenced material came from blood. The CDR3 loop is CASSPPRLGTEAFF. The CDR3 DNA reads TGCGCCAGCAGCCCCCCCCGGTTGGGTACTGAAGCTTTCTTT.